These 32 T cell receptor beta chains came from one sample sequenced in a study of blood T cell repertoires in COVID-19. Only in-frame clones appear in the TCRdb table, and some are missing; sequencing was by immunoSEQ multiplex PCR. The data hold more than 200,000 clones, with more than 70% observed a single time. Sequencing was performed on peripheral blood. Receptors originate from a woman aged 30 to 39 with COVID-19, enrolled during active disease.

The chain links TRBV21-1 to TRBJ1-2. TRBV21-1 is labeled a pseudogene. The CDR3 is 11 residues long. CDR3 sequence: CASRRPYGYTF. The CDR3 DNA reads TGTGCCAGCAGGAGGCCATATGGCTACACCTTC.

V and J are TRBV7-2 and TRBJ2-3, with D possibly TRBD1 on 6 matching bases. The V and J ends lost 5 bases and 0 bases respectively, with 12 bases between them. CDR1 and CDR2 (germline): SGHTA, FQGNSA. CDR3 length: 15 amino acids. The CDR3 here is CASSLWGTSTDTQYF. In DNA, the CDR3 is TGTGCCAGCAGCCTATGGGGGACAAGCACAGATACGCAGTATTTT.

This chain links TRBV28 with TRBJ2-1; the D gene is possibly TRBD1 (5 bases). The CDR3 has 16 amino acids. Trimming stripped 4 bases from V and 4 bases from J, with 17 bases between. CDR1 and CDR2 from the germline V gene are MDHEN and SYDVKM. The CDR3: CASSSRTPAEYNEQFF. In DNA form, the CDR3 reads TGTGCCAGCAGTTCGCGGACACCAGCCGAATACAATGAGCAGTTCTTC.

The V gene is TRBV28, the J gene TRBJ1-5; no clear D. The CDR3 runs 14 residues. Germline assignment: CDR1 MDHEN and CDR2 SYDVKM. Trimming cost V 2 bases and J 7 bases, with 12 bases left between them. The CDR3 bases are TGTGCCAGCAGTTTAGTCAGCGGAGACCAGCCCCAGCATTTT. Translated: CASSLVSGDQPQHF.

The rearrangement joins TRBV4-3 to TRBJ1-2, with a tentative D call TRBD1 (6 bases). The CDR3 loop spans 16 amino acids. V gave up 0 bases and J gave up 9 bases, with 20 bases separating them. CDR1 is LGHNA and CDR2 is YSLEER in the germline V gene. The CDR3 bases are TGCGCCAGCAGCCAAGATCTTCCGCAGGGGACGGGACGCTACACCTTC. It is translated as CASSQDLPQGTGRYTF.

The chain joins TRBV5-1 to TRBJ1-3; 9 nucleotides align to TRBD1. The germline V gene has CDR1 SGHRS and CDR2 YFSETQ. V lost 0 bases, J lost 0 bases, and 4 bases stayed unmatched. There are 17 residues in the CDR3. For the CDR3, the DNA is TGCGCCAGCAGCTTGGCCACAGGGGGCATCTCTGGAAACACCATATATTTT. Its translation: CASSLATGGISGNTIYF. Full variable domain (outside the CDR3, taken from reference TRBV5-1 and TRBJ1-3): KAGVTQTPRYLIKTRGQQVTLSCSPISGHRSVSWYQQTPGQGLQFLFEYFSETQRNKGNFPGRFSGRQFSNSRSEMNVSTLELGDSALYLCASSLATGGISGNTIYFGEGSWLTVV.

The genes are TRBV9 and TRBJ1-6, with D possibly matching TRBD1 (5 bases). This CDR3 is built from 15 residues. V lost 0 bases to trimming and J lost 12 bases, with 16 bases between them. The V gene's germline CDR1 is SGDLS and CDR2 YYNGEE. The CDR3 spells CASSVDGSGSLPLHF. The CDR3, as DNA: TGTGCCAGCAGCGTAGATGGGTCAGGGTCGCTACCCCTCCACTTT.

The chain has TRBV11-2 and TRBJ2-7, with TRBD1 matching 8 bases. Germline CDR1 and CDR2: SGHAT and FQNNGV. Trimming took 4 bases from V and 1 from J; bases not matched to a gene: 12. This CDR3 is built from 17 residues. CDR3 loop: CASSSRRGQGSSYEQYF. In DNA, the CDR3 is TGTGCCAGCAGCTCGCGCCGAGGACAGGGAAGTTCCTACGAGCAGTACTTC.

The rearrangement links TRBV28 to TRBJ2-1; 8 bases are a match to TRBD2. The J segment lost 9 bases and the V segment lost 5 bases, leaving 3 bases of the junction unmatched. The CDR3 contains 12 residues. The V gene's germline CDR1 is MDHEN and CDR2 SYDVKM. The CDR3 spells CASSPSGSEQFF. The CDR3, as DNA: TGTGCCAGCAGTCCCAGCGGGAGTGAGCAGTTCTTC.

This clone was seen more than once but under ten times. The J gene is TRBJ1-1, the V gene TRBV19; 9 bases are a match to TRBD1. Germline CDR1 reads LNHDA; CDR2 reads SQIVND (reference sequence). V shed 5 bases, J shed 3 bases, and the junction held 4 bases outside the gene matches. This CDR3 has 14 amino acids. DNA of the CDR3: TGTGCCAGTAGTCTCGGGACAGGGTACACTGAAGCTTTCTTT. It is translated as CASSLGTGYTEAFF.

This sequence joins TRBV6-2 or TRBV6-3 and TRBJ1-4, with 10 bases identical to TRBD1. The CDR3 has 20 amino acids. Germline CDR1 MNHEY, CDR2 SVGEGT. V lost 5 bases to trimming and J lost 0 bases; unmatched junction nucleotides: 15. The CDR3 coding sequence is TGTGCCAGCAGTCTCCCTAGAACCGACAGGGGGCTGGCAACTAATGAAAAACTGTTTTTT. Amino acid sequence: CASSLPRTDRGLATNEKLFF.

This chain joins TRBV7-9 and TRBJ1-2; TRBD1 matches 7 bases. Germline CDR1 reads SEHNR; CDR2 reads FQNEAQ (reference sequence). V lost 2 bases and J lost 3; bases outside the gene matches: 3. The CDR3 is 14 residues long. CDR3 DNA sequence: TGTGCCAGCAGCTTACTACAGGGGCACTATGGCTACACCTTC. It translates to CASSLLQGHYGYTF.

This chain connects TRBV10-1 to TRBJ2-7, with a weak D call TRBD1 (5 bases). Germline lookup yields CDR1 WNHNN and CDR2 SYGVQD (reference sequence). V lost 3 bases and J 6 bases, leaving 21 bases between the germline ends. The CDR3 loop spans 16 amino acids. The CDR3 loop reads CASSDPTGPGALEQYF. The CDR3 nucleotides read TGCGCCAGCAGTGATCCGACTGGGCCTGGGGCCCTCGAGCAGTACTTC.

DNA for the CDR3: TGTGCCATCAGTGCTAGCGGGGTCCTCCGGGTGGAGACCCAGTACTTC. The encoded protein is CAISASGVLRVETQYF. The chain combines TRBV10-3 with TRBJ2-5, with 9 bases identical to TRBD2. The CDR3 extends over 16 amino acids. Germline CDR1 reads ENHRY; CDR2 reads SYGVKD. The V segment lost 4 bases and the J segment 5 bases; nucleotides outside the gene matches: 11.

The chain uses TRBV6-5 and TRBJ1-2, with D tentatively TRBD1 (5 bases). V was clipped by 6 bases and J by 4 bases, with 18 bases between them. The V gene's germline CDR1 is MNHEY and CDR2 SVGAGI. The CDR3 totals 15 residues. The CDR3 nucleotides are TGTGCCAGCAGACTCTCCTCGGGGGGAGCCTATGGCTACACCTTC. It specifies CASRLSSGGAYGYTF.

The rearrangement uses TRBV5-4 and TRBJ2-3; 13 bases fit TRBD2. The CDR3 runs 16 residues. Looked up from germline, CDR1 is SGHNT and CDR2 is YYREEE (reference sequence). The V segment lost 3 bases and the J segment 4 bases; nucleotides outside the gene matches: 5. CDR3 amino acids: CASSYGLAGVADTQYF. CDR3 coding DNA: TGTGCCAGCAGCTACGGACTAGCGGGAGTAGCAGATACGCAGTATTTT.

The genes are TRBV5-4 and TRBJ1-5; 7 bases map to TRBD1. CDR3 size: 16 residues. Trimming at V came to 0 bases and at J to 1 base, leaving 4 bases not matched to a gene. Germline V gene sequence: CDR1 SGHNT, CDR2 YYREEE (reference sequence). For the CDR3, the DNA is TGTGCCAGCAGCTTGGGGGGACAGTTCAGCAATCAGCCCCAGCATTTT. It is translated as CASSLGGQFSNQPQHF.

This chain connects TRBV7-2 to TRBJ2-5; TRBD1 aligns across 10 bases. The junction had 3 bases not matched to a gene; V was cut back by 5 bases and J by 3 bases. The germline CDR1 and CDR2 sequences are SGHTA and FQGNSA. This CDR3 has 14 amino acids. The CDR3 DNA reads TGTGCCAGCAGCGCGACAGGGGGCAAAGAGACCCAGTACTTC. The encoded protein is CASSATGGKETQYF.

The CDR3 here is CASRPPGQGYEQYF. The CDR3 DNA is TGTGCCAGCAGGCCACCGGGACAGGGCTACGAGCAGTACTTC. The chain combines TRBV28 with TRBJ2-7, with 9 bases that match TRBD1. The CDR3 covers 14 residues. V shed 6 bases, J shed 3 bases, and the junction held 6 bases outside the gene matches. CDR1 and CDR2 from the germline V gene are MDHEN and SYDVKM.

This chain links TRBV30 with TRBJ2-7; perhaps TRBD2 as D (5 bases). The CDR3 contains 11 residues. V was pared by 5 bases and J by 3 bases, with 8 bases between. From germline, CDR1 is GTSNPN and CDR2 SVGIG (reference sequence). CDR3 loop: CAWGRDYEQYV. The CDR3, as DNA: TGTGCCTGGGGACGGGACTACGAGCAGTACGTC.

This sequence joins TRBV15 and TRBJ1-4; TRBD1 matches at 10 bases. Losses at the gene ends were 1 base for V and 5 bases for J; bases not matched to a gene: 7. Germline CDR1 is LNHNV and CDR2 is YYDKDF (reference sequence). This CDR3 is 17 amino acids long. CDR3 nucleotide sequence: TGTGCCACCAGCAGAGGGGACAGGGGAGTCCCCAATGAAAAACTGTTTTTT. As protein: CATSRGDRGVPNEKLFF.

This chain uses TRBV28 with TRBJ2-5, with a tentative D call TRBD2 (6 bases). Between the trimmed V and J ends, which lost 2 bases and 5 bases, there was a span of 6 bases. The CDR3 is 12 amino acids. CDR1 and CDR2 (germline): MDHEN, SYDVKM. The CDR3 sequence: CASSLRGETQYF. Written as DNA, the CDR3 is TGTGCCAGCAGTTTACGGGGGGAGACCCAGTACTTC.

The CDR3 region is CASSLGTGGTTNEKLFF. The CDR3 DNA reads as TGTGCCAGCAGCTTGGGGACAGGGGGCACAACTAATGAAAAACTGTTTTTT. The genes are TRBV11-3 and TRBJ1-4; 12 bases match TRBD1. The germline gives CDR1 SGHNT, CDR2 YENEEA. The CDR3 is 17 amino acids. After removal of 3 bases from V and 0 bases from J, the junction contained 2 bases not matched to a gene.

V gene TRBV12-5 combines with J gene TRBJ2-5; D unclear. V dropped 5 bases and J dropped 7 bases, with 14 bases sitting between them. The CDR3 is 13 residues long. Germline loops: CDR1 LGHNT, CDR2 FRNRAP. The CDR3 reads CASGPRVSGTQYF. Here the CDR3 DNA reads TGTGCTAGTGGTCCCCGGGTCAGTGGGACCCAGTACTTC.

This chain joins TRBV6-5 and TRBJ1-5; 7 bases line up with TRBD1. Germline loops: CDR1 MNHEY, CDR2 SVGAGI. CDR3 length equals 14 residues. After removal of 5 bases from V and 5 bases from J, the junction contained 6 bases not matched to a gene. CDR3 DNA: TGTGCCAGCAGTCCTAGGGGGCAGGATCAGCCCCAGCATTTT. It yields the protein CASSPRGQDQPQHF.

The chain employs TRBV5-1 and TRBJ1-1; TRBD1 is a possible D gene (5 bases). V was shortened by 3 bases and J by 1 base, with 10 bases between the two germline ends. The CDR3 loop spans 14 amino acids. Germline V gene data show CDR1 as SGHRS and CDR2 as YFSETQ. CDR3 protein: CASSSQGGNTEAFF. The DNA for the CDR3 is TGCGCCAGCAGCTCGCAGGGAGGGAACACTGAAGCTTTCTTT.

This chain links TRBV4-3 with TRBJ1-1, with 7 bases aligning to TRBD1. Germline CDR1 and CDR2: LGHNA and YSLEER. V shed 5 bases and J 5 bases; nucleotides not matched to a gene: 11. CDR3 length: 15 amino acids. The CDR3 protein is CASSWDRRRRTEAFF. The CDR3 coding sequence is TGCGCCAGCAGCTGGGACAGACGACGGCGTACTGAAGCTTTCTTT.

This chain links TRBV28 with TRBJ2-1; D perhaps matches TRBD2 (5 bases). CDR1 MDHEN and CDR2 SYDVKM come from the germline V gene. The length of the CDR3 is 17 residues. The V and J ends lost 3 bases and 5 bases respectively, with 20 bases between them. CDR3 protein: CASSFGVGGRANNEQFF. The CDR3 DNA is TGTGCCAGCAGTTTTGGGGTCGGAGGCCGCGCGAACAATGAGCAGTTCTTC.

CDR3 sequence reads: CASSPQDRGRTYTGELFF. The CDR3 coding sequence is TGTGCCAGCTCACCCCAGGACAGGGGGCGAACTTACACCGGGGAGCTGTTTTTT. V and J are TRBV18 and TRBJ2-2; TRBD1 matches 11 bases. CDR1 is KGHSH and CDR2 is LQKENI in the germline V gene. V lost 3 bases and J lost 3; bases outside the gene matches: 9. This CDR3 is built from 18 residues.

The V call is TRBV5-1, the J call TRBJ1-1, with D maybe TRBD1 (5 bases). Germline CDR1 is SGHRS and CDR2 is YFSETQ. This CDR3 is 15 amino acids long. The V end was cut by 0 bases, the J end by 1 base, with 10 bases between. CDR3 DNA sequence: TGCGCCAGCAGCTTGGGGGCCGGGGGGAACACTGAAGCTTTCTTT. Translating gives CASSLGAGGNTEAFF.

The chain has TRBV18 and TRBJ2-1, with a possible D match to TRBD2 (6 bases). The CDR3 runs 15 residues. Germline V gives CDR1 KGHSH, CDR2 LQKENI. Trimming removed 2 bases from V and 2 bases from J, with 10 bases in between. In nucleotides, the CDR3 is TGTGCCAGCTCACCAATGGGGGGTACCTACAATGAGCAGTTCTTC. Amino acids: CASSPMGGTYNEQFF.

The chain links TRBV7-9 to TRBJ2-1; 9 nucleotides align to TRBD2. This CDR3 region has 15 residues. The V gene end was trimmed by 4 bases and the J gene end by 6 bases; junction bases not matched to a gene: 7. From germline, CDR1 is SEHNR and CDR2 FQNEAQ (reference sequence). Here the CDR3 reads CASSYSGGISNEQFF. The DNA of the CDR3 is TGTGCCAGCAGCTATAGCGGGGGAATTTCCAATGAGCAGTTCTTC.